One T cell receptor beta chain is described in this entry. The entry originates in a study of blood T cell repertoires in COVID-19. Study-level information: COVID-19 samples collected from the United States, Italy and Spain covered acute and convalescent phases. Sources were T cells, B-cell-depleted T cells, or PBMCs; the material itself was cDNA or gDNA.

The study recruited people aged 18 to 89 years across about two dozen US areas. This CDR3 is built from 13 residues. The V gene lost 8 bases and the J gene lost 5 bases, with 15 bases spanning the gap. Germline lookup yields CDR1 SGHTA and CDR2 FQGNSA. Only in-frame clones appear in the TCRdb table, and some are missing; sequencing was by immunoSEQ multiplex PCR. The table includes around 190,000 clones, more than 75% detected once. The receptor comes from a man aged 35-49 years with acute COVID-19. The chain joins TRBV7-2 to TRBJ2-5; possible D gene TRBD1, 6 bases. Sequenced: PBMCs or T cells enriched from blood (not recorded which). The CDR3 DNA sequence: TGTGCCAGCCAAGGGCAGGGGTTGGAGACCCAGTACTTC. It specifies CASQGQGLETQYF.